The following is a TCR beta chain sequence with its context. The data were obtained in a study of blood T cell repertoires in COVID-19. The study recruited people aged roughly 18 to 100 years across around 24 US areas. Cohort assignment relied on participant-reported clinical history. The assay was immunoSEQ multiplex PCR, and TCRdb's table has in-frame clones only and misses some. The sample contains roughly 250,000 clones, about 90% of which appear only once. The V end lost 0 bases, the J end lost 2 bases, and 8 bases lay between the germline ends. CDR3 size: 16 residues. Germline V gene data show CDR1 as LGHNA and CDR2 as YSLEER.

The source of this sequence is a woman aged 18-30 years who had recovered from COVID-19. The V call is TRBV4-3, the J call TRBJ2-6, with a tentative D call TRBD1 (6 bases). The sequenced sample consisted of PBMCs or T cells enriched from blood (not recorded which). CDR3 amino acids: CASSQDGGAGANVLTF. CDR3 DNA sequence: TGCGCCAGCAGCCAAGATGGGGGCGCTGGGGCCAACGTCCTGACTTTC.